This TCR beta chain was captured by sequencing in a study of cytomegalovirus exposure and HLA in healthy donors. Study overall: Within an early data release were about 80 million unique TCRs drawn from HLA-typed donors.

Worth noting for this clone: Its antigen is still unknown.

Points from the study as a whole: Through in vitro validation, a few CMV-associated chains were shown to be specific for CMV antigens. Associated with cytomegalovirus, according to the listing, were approximately 160 TCR beta chains.

PCR used 60 Vbeta primers and 13 Jbeta primers. The data were produced by immunoSEQ multiplex PCR, yet TCRdb's version contains in-frame clones alone and is incomplete. The repertoire holds about 230,000 clones, with just under 80% as singletons. Trimming took 5 bases from V and 10 from J; bases not matched to a gene: 7. From germline, CDR1 is SGHTA and CDR2 FQGTGA. The CDR3 length is 12 residues. The chain is built from TRBV7-3 and TRBJ1-2; 7 bases line up with TRBD1. The TCR comes from a boy younger than 18 in good health and CMV-seronegative. Specimen: PBMCs. The CDR3 DNA follows: TGTGCCAGCAGCCTAAGGGGGCAGGCCTACACCTTC. Residues: CASSLRGQAYTF.